Listed below are T cell receptor beta chains from one sample, sequenced in a study of T cell responses to AZD1222 COVID-19 vaccine. Sequencing was performed with immunoSEQ multiplex PCR; in TCRdb, only in-frame clones are kept and a portion is missing. The data contain 85,000 to 90,000 clones, about 89% of them seen just once; the ten biggest clones take up approximately 5.2%. The specimen was peripheral blood, collected 28 days after the second AZD1222 dose. The receptors originated from an adult who received the AZD1222 COVID-19 vaccine. Each CDR3 is given with its conserved first and last residue. D genes are given only for firm matches. Part of the rows lack a size; the others show once, few, many or a class for expanded clones.

TRBV10-2	NA	few	TRBJ1-5	TGCGCCAGCAGTGATACAAGGGCCCAGCATTTT	CASSDTRAQHF
TRBV18	NA	NA	TRBJ1-3	TGTGCCAGCTCACCACCCGGGCTGAGCTCTGGAAACACCATATATTTT	CASSPPGLSSGNTIYF
TRBV30	NA	NA	TRBJ1-1	TGTGCCTGGAGTGCGCAAGGGAGAGCTTTCTTT	CAWSAQGRAFF
TRBV6-1	NA	NA	TRBJ2-7	TGTGCCAGCAGTGACGGGGGGCGTTATGACGAGCAGTACTTC	CASSDGGRYDEQYF
TRBV18	NA	NA	TRBJ1-1	TGTGCCAGCTCACCACTCCGCCAGGTGAACACTGAAGCTTTCTTT	CASSPLRQVNTEAFF
TRBV18	TRBD1	NA	TRBJ2-3	TGTGCCAGCTCACCAGGACAGGGGCCAGATACGCAGTATTTT	CASSPGQGPDTQYF
TRBV5-4	TRBD1	NA	TRBJ1-2	TGTGCCAGCAGTTCGGACAGGGGGAGCCTTTTCGATGGCTACACCTTC	CASSSDRGSLFDGYTF
TRBV6-5	TRBD1	once	TRBJ2-5	TGTGCCACTAGACAGGGTGGAGAGACCCAGTACTTC	CATRQGGETQYF
TRBV5-1	TRBD1	NA	TRBJ1-1	TGCGCCAGCCACCCGGCAGGACAGGGGAACACTGAAGCTTTCTTT	CASHPAGQGNTEAFF
TRBV6-2/TRBV6-3	TRBD2	NA	TRBJ2-1	TGTGCCAGCAGTTCGCGGACTAGCGGGTACAATGAGCAGTTCTTC	CASSSRTSGYNEQFF
TRBV6-5	NA	NA	TRBJ2-7	TGTGCCAGCAGCCTTGGGGGGGCCGCCTACGAGCAGTACTTC	CASSLGGAAYEQYF
TRBV5-1	NA	NA	TRBJ1-2	TGCGCCAGCAGTGACGGAAACTATGGCTACACCTTC	CASSDGNYGYTF
TRBV6-1	TRBD1	once	TRBJ2-5	TGTGCCAGCAGTGAACTCGCGAATAGGTGGCTAGGGGGCGAGACCCAGTACTTC	CASSELANRWLGGETQYF
TRBV21-1	NA	NA	TRBJ1-5	TGTGCCAGCAGCTGCCGACGGACAGGGAGAAATCAGCCCCAGCATTTT	CASSCRRTGRNQPQHF
TRBV6-5	NA	NA	TRBJ2-3	TGTGCCAGCAGTCTTACAGGGATCACAGATACGCAGTATTTT	CASSLTGITDTQYF
TRBV12-3/TRBV12-4	NA	NA	TRBJ1-2	TGTGCCAGCAGTTTCCAGGGTTTCATTGGCTACACCTTC	CASSFQGFIGYTF
TRBV15	NA	NA	TRBJ1-5	TGTGCCACCAGCAGAGGCCGACTGAGCAATCAGCCCCAGCATTTT	CATSRGRLSNQPQHF
TRBV18	NA	NA	TRBJ2-1	TGTGCCAGCTCACCGGGCGGGTTTGATGAGCAGTTCTTC	CASSPGGFDEQFF
TRBV5-1	TRBD2	few	TRBJ2-3	TGCGCCAGCAGCCCCTCGGGGGGATTAAAACCAGATACGCAGTATTTT	CASSPSGGLKPDTQYF
TRBV9	TRBD1	NA	TRBJ1-1	TGTGCCAGCAGCGCAAGGGACAGGGTTAACACTGAAGCTTTCTTT	CASSARDRVNTEAFF
TRBV11-1	TRBD2	NA	TRBJ2-1	TGTGCCAGCAGCCGCACTAGCGGGGCTTCCAATGAGCAGTTCTTC	CASSRTSGASNEQFF
TRBV5-6	TRBD2	NA	TRBJ2-5	TGTGCCAGCAGCCCGACGGGGGGTCAAGGGAAGACCCAGTACTTC	CASSPTGGQGKTQYF
TRBV7-9	TRBD2	NA	TRBJ2-3	TGTGCCAGCAGCTTAGCTAGCGGGGGACTAACTAGCACAGATACGCAGTATTTT	CASSLASGGLTSTDTQYF
TRBV6-5	NA	NA	TRBJ1-3	TGTGCCAGCAGTCCCAGGACAGGAAACACCATATATTTT	CASSPRTGNTIYF
TRBV5-5	NA	NA	TRBJ1-2	TGTGCCAGCAGCCAGAGTGGGGGCTATGGCTACACCTTC	CASSQSGGYGYTF
TRBV6-2/TRBV6-3	NA	NA	TRBJ2-7	TGTGCCAGCAGTCCAGGACTTCGGCAGTACTTC	CASSPGLRQYF
TRBV18	TRBD2	NA	TRBJ2-1	TGTGCCAGCTCCCCACTAGCGGGGGGGCTCGGTGAGCAGTTCTTC	CASSPLAGGLGEQFF
TRBV18	NA	NA	TRBJ1-5	TGTGCCAGCTCACCTACAGTCTCGGGGTCAAATCAGCCCCAGCATTTT	CASSPTVSGSNQPQHF
TRBV6-1	NA	few	TRBJ1-6	TGTGCCAGCAGTGATGCGGACGGGATCTATAATTCACCCCTCCACTTT	CASSDADGIYNSPLHF
TRBV5-6	NA	NA	TRBJ1-2	TGTGCCAGCAGCAAGGGACTGCCGCCGGCCGGCTACACCTTC	CASSKGLPPAGYTF
TRBV7-6	NA	NA	TRBJ1-1	TGTGCCAGCAGCTTAGCGTGGCAGGGTGGCACTGAAGCTTTCTTT	CASSLAWQGGTEAFF
TRBV6-5	NA	once	TRBJ1-3	TGTGCCAGCAGTCTTCGGGAAACGGGCGGAAACACCATATATTTT	CASSLRETGGNTIYF
TRBV19	NA	NA	TRBJ1-1	TGTGCCAGTAGAGGAACAGGTGCGATGAACACTGAAGCTTTCTTT	CASRGTGAMNTEAFF
TRBV5-1	NA	NA	TRBJ2-5	TGCGCCAGCAGCTTGCGGGGGGCCCTCGTTGAGACCCAGTACTTC	CASSLRGALVETQYF
TRBV25-1	TRBD2	once	TRBJ2-5	TGTGCCAGCCGTCGTTGGGCGCGGGGGGGCAACCAAGAGACCCAGTACTTC	CASRRWARGGNQETQYF
TRBV7-6	TRBD1	NA	TRBJ2-7	TGTGCCAGCAGCTTACAAGGTCCCGGACAGGGCGCTTACGAGCAGTACTTC	CASSLQGPGQGAYEQYF
TRBV5-1	NA	NA	TRBJ2-2	TGCGCCAGCAGTTTGCAGGGAGACGGGGAGCTGTTTTTT	CASSLQGDGELFF
TRBV6-1	NA	NA	TRBJ1-1	TGTGCCAGCAGTGAGGTAGGGGTAAACACTGAAGCTTTCTTT	CASSEVGVNTEAFF
TRBV15	NA	NA	TRBJ1-2	TGTGCCACCAGCGCGGGAAACTATGGCTACACCTTC	CATSAGNYGYTF
TRBV2	NA	NA	TRBJ1-1	TGTGCCAGCACCGGAAGCATGGCCAAGAACACTGAAGCTTTCTTT	CASTGSMAKNTEAFF
TRBV27	TRBD1	NA	TRBJ1-1	TGTGCCAGCAGTTTCTGGGCAGGGGGTGAAGCTTTCTTT	CASSFWAGGEAFF
TRBV25-1	NA	once	TRBJ2-2	TGTGCCAGCAGTCGCCAGGGCGGGTCCGGGGAGCTGTTTTTT	CASSRQGGSGELFF
TRBV4-2	NA	few	TRBJ1-5	TGTGCCAGCAGCCAGCACCACCCGGGAACGGGTCAGCCCCAGCATTTT	CASSQHHPGTGQPQHF
TRBV19	NA	NA	TRBJ2-5	TGTGCCAGTAGTGCGTCAGGGGGGCCAGAGACCCAGTACTTC	CASSASGGPETQYF
TRBV5-8	NA	once	TRBJ2-3	TGTGCCAGCAGCTCAAGACCGGGAGATACGCAGTATTTT	CASSSRPGDTQYF
TRBV6-5	NA	NA	TRBJ1-6	TGTGCCAGCAGTAGGCTGAAGGGGAATAATTCACCCCTCCACTTT	CASSRLKGNNSPLHF
TRBV6-5	NA	NA	TRBJ2-3	TGTGCCAGCAACCGGGACCGGTCCACAGATACGCAGTATTTT	CASNRDRSTDTQYF
TRBV6-5	NA	NA	TRBJ1-1	TGTGCCAGCAGTTATGATGGGGGCGGTCAGGCTTTCTTT	CASSYDGGGQAFF
TRBV2	NA	NA	TRBJ1-5	TGTGCCAGCGGTGTGGACAATGGGCCCCAGCATTTT	CASGVDNGPQHF
TRBV27	TRBD1	NA	TRBJ2-6	TGTGCCAGCAGTACCGGACAGGGGCGTACTGGGGCCAACGTCCTGACTTTC	CASSTGQGRTGANVLTF
TRBV7-8	TRBD1	once	TRBJ1-1	TGTGCCAGCAGCCGACAGGGGACCACTGAAGCTTTCTTT	CASSRQGTTEAFF
TRBV6-2/TRBV6-3	NA	NA	TRBJ1-1	TGTGCCAGCAGTTACGGCCTAGACAGTTACACTGAAGCTTTCTTT	CASSYGLDSYTEAFF
TRBV19	TRBD1	NA	TRBJ1-1	TGTGCCAGTACCCCCGACAGGGTGGGCACTGAAGCTTTCTTT	CASTPDRVGTEAFF
TRBV10-2	TRBD1	once	TRBJ2-6	TGCGCCAGCAGGGGGACAGGGGGAGACTCTGGGGCCAACGTCCTGACTTTC	CASRGTGGDSGANVLTF